These T cell receptor beta chains were read from a single sample in a study of T cell responses to AZD1222 COVID-19 vaccine. Profiled with immunoSEQ multiplex PCR; TCRdb holds only in-frame clones, not every one. Counted here are roughly 150,000 clones, 88% occurring once; the ten biggest clones make up approximately 2.8%. The material sequenced was peripheral blood, taken 28 days after the second AZD1222 dose. Receptor source: an adult who received the AZD1222 COVID-19 vaccine. CDR3s include the opening cysteine and the closing phenylalanine or tryptophan. The order of the fields is J gene, V gene, clone size, D gene, CDR3 DNA, CDR3 protein. D genes are given only for firm matches. Only part of the rows carry a size: once, few, many, or a class if the clone is expanded.

J gene: TRBJ1-5; V gene: TRBV2; clone size: few; D gene: NA; CDR3 DNA: TGTGCCAGCAGTCCGGGGGCGGGAGGCAATCAGCCCCAGCATTTT; CDR3 protein: CASSPGAGGNQPQHF
J gene: TRBJ2-7; V gene: TRBV18; clone size: once; D gene: NA; CDR3 DNA: TGTGCCAGCTCACCAGTGCACACCCGCTCCTACGAGCAGTACTTC; CDR3 protein: CASSPVHTRSYEQYF
J gene: TRBJ2-7; V gene: TRBV6-5; clone size: NA; D gene: NA; CDR3 DNA: TGTGCCAGCAGCCCGACAGGAATCGAGCAGTACTTC; CDR3 protein: CASSPTGIEQYF
J gene: TRBJ2-1; V gene: TRBV11-1; clone size: NA; D gene: NA; CDR3 DNA: TGTGCCAGCAGCCGTAGAGGGGATGAGCAGTTCTTC; CDR3 protein: CASSRRGDEQFF
J gene: TRBJ1-2; V gene: TRBV7-2; clone size: NA; D gene: NA; CDR3 DNA: TGTGCCAGCAGCTTCATCCAGGGAAGCGTAGATGGCTACACCTTC; CDR3 protein: CASSFIQGSVDGYTF
J gene: TRBJ1-5; V gene: TRBV6-2/TRBV6-3; clone size: NA; D gene: NA; CDR3 DNA: TGTGCCAGCAGTTACTCGGGGTCTAGGCGCAATCAGCCCCAGCATTTT; CDR3 protein: CASSYSGSRRNQPQHF
J gene: TRBJ1-5; V gene: TRBV28; clone size: NA; D gene: NA; CDR3 DNA: TGTGCCAGCAGAAAGGGTGCCTATCAGCCCCAGCATTTT; CDR3 protein: CASRKGAYQPQHF
J gene: TRBJ2-1; V gene: TRBV5-1; clone size: NA; D gene: TRBD2; CDR3 DNA: TGCGCCAGCAGCTTGACTAGCGGGACCTACAATGAGCAGTTCTTC; CDR3 protein: CASSLTSGTYNEQFF
J gene: TRBJ1-1; V gene: TRBV23-1; clone size: NA; D gene: NA; CDR3 DNA: TGCGCCAGCAGTCGGGGTCTCATGAACACTGAAGCTTTCTTT; CDR3 protein: CASSRGLMNTEAFF
J gene: TRBJ2-1; V gene: TRBV27; clone size: NA; D gene: NA; CDR3 DNA: TGTGCCAGCAGTTTCGGGGGACCCTACAATGAGCAGTTCTTC; CDR3 protein: CASSFGGPYNEQFF
J gene: TRBJ1-1; V gene: TRBV19; clone size: NA; D gene: NA; CDR3 DNA: TGTGCCAGTAGTATAGAGCAGAACACTGAAGCTTTCTTT; CDR3 protein: CASSIEQNTEAFF
J gene: TRBJ2-7; V gene: TRBV12-5; clone size: once; D gene: NA; CDR3 DNA: TGTGCTAGTGGTGCTTCCCCCTACGAGCAGTACTTC; CDR3 protein: CASGASPYEQYF
J gene: TRBJ2-1; V gene: TRBV3-1/TRBV3-2; clone size: NA; D gene: NA; CDR3 DNA: TGTGCCAGCAGCCAATTATCTCGTAATGAGCAGTTCTTC; CDR3 protein: CASSQLSRNEQFF
J gene: TRBJ1-6; V gene: TRBV7-9; clone size: NA; D gene: NA; CDR3 DNA: TGTGCCAGCAGCCCCTCGGGGGAGGGGATCCACTTT; CDR3 protein: CASSPSGEGIHF
J gene: TRBJ2-7; V gene: TRBV29-1; clone size: NA; D gene: NA; CDR3 DNA: TGCAGCGTTGATGGGGGGCTCCTTTACGAGCAGTACTTC; CDR3 protein: CSVDGGLLYEQYF
J gene: TRBJ1-5; V gene: TRBV21-1; clone size: NA; D gene: NA; CDR3 DNA: TGTGCCAGCAGCATTCGGGACACTCTCAATCAGCCCCAGCATTTT; CDR3 protein: CASSIRDTLNQPQHF
J gene: TRBJ2-2; V gene: TRBV9; clone size: NA; D gene: TRBD2; CDR3 DNA: TGTGCCAGCAGTCGGCTAGCGGGAGACAACGGGGAGCTGTTTTTT; CDR3 protein: CASSRLAGDNGELFF
J gene: TRBJ2-5; V gene: TRBV4-1; clone size: NA; D gene: NA; CDR3 DNA: TGCGCCAGCAGCCAAGGGTTGACAGCCGGGCAGACCCAGTACTTC; CDR3 protein: CASSQGLTAGQTQYF
J gene: TRBJ1-3; V gene: TRBV11-2; clone size: NA; D gene: TRBD1; CDR3 DNA: TGTGCCAGCAGCTACAGGGGCCCGGGAAACACCATATATTTT; CDR3 protein: CASSYRGPGNTIYF
J gene: TRBJ2-2; V gene: TRBV5-6; clone size: NA; D gene: TRBD1; CDR3 DNA: TGTGCCAGCAGCCTTGCAGGGGGTTTCGCCGGGGAGCTGTTTTTT; CDR3 protein: CASSLAGGFAGELFF
J gene: TRBJ1-2; V gene: TRBV7-8; clone size: once; D gene: NA; CDR3 DNA: TGTGCCAGCAGGTCTACGGGGTCGGCTGGCTACACCTTC; CDR3 protein: CASRSTGSAGYTF
J gene: TRBJ1-5; V gene: TRBV5-1; clone size: NA; D gene: TRBD1; CDR3 DNA: TGCGCCAGCAGCTTGGGACAGGGGAGCAATCAGCCCCAGCATTTT; CDR3 protein: CASSLGQGSNQPQHF